Here is one TCR beta chain with its context. No antigen is known for it. Alongside a J-beta primer mix, a sample-barcoded 5' primer served in a second PCR lasting about 6 to 11 cycles. Each CDR3 protein gets one entry after TCRdb re-called the 5' RACE reads with MiXCR. The data show 580,000 or so distinct CDR3 sequences, 40% to 50% seen once. These data belong to a study of blood T cells in healthy people across ages. The authors drew ten milliliters of peripheral blood from each donor. Regarding the study as a whole: CMV infection status of these donors was not known.

The junction had 5 bases not matched to a gene; V was cut back by 1 base and J by 0 bases. This CDR3 region has 16 residues. Germline CDR1 is LGHDT and CDR2 is YNNKEL (reference sequence). This TCR derives from a man older than 75 in good health. The rearrangement links TRBV3-1 to TRBJ1-2, with TRBD1 matching 7 bases. The sequencing sample was made of blood. The chain's CDR3 is CASSQGRGRTNYGYTF. CDR3 sequence (DNA): TGTGCCAGCAGCCAAGGAAGGGGGCGTACTAACTATGGCTACACCTTC.